The T cell receptor beta chain described here comes from a study of blood T cell repertoires in COVID-19. Data came from immunoSEQ multiplex PCR; TCRdb stores just in-frame clones and leaves some out. Of about 170,000 clones listed, roughly 90% were seen once; the top ten hold about 5%. The sequenced sample was peripheral blood. This clonotype originated in a man between 18 and 35 years old with COVID-19, enrolled during active disease.

This chain's CDR3 is CASSQEIAGVNNEQFF. The CDR3 nucleotides read TGCGCCAGCAGCCAAGAAATAGCGGGAGTAAATAATGAGCAGTTCTTC. The V gene is TRBV4-3, the J gene TRBJ2-1, with 9 nucleotides matching TRBD2. V lost 0 bases and J lost 7; bases outside the gene matches: 7. The CDR3 contains 16 residues. The germline V gene has CDR1 LGHNA and CDR2 YSLEER.